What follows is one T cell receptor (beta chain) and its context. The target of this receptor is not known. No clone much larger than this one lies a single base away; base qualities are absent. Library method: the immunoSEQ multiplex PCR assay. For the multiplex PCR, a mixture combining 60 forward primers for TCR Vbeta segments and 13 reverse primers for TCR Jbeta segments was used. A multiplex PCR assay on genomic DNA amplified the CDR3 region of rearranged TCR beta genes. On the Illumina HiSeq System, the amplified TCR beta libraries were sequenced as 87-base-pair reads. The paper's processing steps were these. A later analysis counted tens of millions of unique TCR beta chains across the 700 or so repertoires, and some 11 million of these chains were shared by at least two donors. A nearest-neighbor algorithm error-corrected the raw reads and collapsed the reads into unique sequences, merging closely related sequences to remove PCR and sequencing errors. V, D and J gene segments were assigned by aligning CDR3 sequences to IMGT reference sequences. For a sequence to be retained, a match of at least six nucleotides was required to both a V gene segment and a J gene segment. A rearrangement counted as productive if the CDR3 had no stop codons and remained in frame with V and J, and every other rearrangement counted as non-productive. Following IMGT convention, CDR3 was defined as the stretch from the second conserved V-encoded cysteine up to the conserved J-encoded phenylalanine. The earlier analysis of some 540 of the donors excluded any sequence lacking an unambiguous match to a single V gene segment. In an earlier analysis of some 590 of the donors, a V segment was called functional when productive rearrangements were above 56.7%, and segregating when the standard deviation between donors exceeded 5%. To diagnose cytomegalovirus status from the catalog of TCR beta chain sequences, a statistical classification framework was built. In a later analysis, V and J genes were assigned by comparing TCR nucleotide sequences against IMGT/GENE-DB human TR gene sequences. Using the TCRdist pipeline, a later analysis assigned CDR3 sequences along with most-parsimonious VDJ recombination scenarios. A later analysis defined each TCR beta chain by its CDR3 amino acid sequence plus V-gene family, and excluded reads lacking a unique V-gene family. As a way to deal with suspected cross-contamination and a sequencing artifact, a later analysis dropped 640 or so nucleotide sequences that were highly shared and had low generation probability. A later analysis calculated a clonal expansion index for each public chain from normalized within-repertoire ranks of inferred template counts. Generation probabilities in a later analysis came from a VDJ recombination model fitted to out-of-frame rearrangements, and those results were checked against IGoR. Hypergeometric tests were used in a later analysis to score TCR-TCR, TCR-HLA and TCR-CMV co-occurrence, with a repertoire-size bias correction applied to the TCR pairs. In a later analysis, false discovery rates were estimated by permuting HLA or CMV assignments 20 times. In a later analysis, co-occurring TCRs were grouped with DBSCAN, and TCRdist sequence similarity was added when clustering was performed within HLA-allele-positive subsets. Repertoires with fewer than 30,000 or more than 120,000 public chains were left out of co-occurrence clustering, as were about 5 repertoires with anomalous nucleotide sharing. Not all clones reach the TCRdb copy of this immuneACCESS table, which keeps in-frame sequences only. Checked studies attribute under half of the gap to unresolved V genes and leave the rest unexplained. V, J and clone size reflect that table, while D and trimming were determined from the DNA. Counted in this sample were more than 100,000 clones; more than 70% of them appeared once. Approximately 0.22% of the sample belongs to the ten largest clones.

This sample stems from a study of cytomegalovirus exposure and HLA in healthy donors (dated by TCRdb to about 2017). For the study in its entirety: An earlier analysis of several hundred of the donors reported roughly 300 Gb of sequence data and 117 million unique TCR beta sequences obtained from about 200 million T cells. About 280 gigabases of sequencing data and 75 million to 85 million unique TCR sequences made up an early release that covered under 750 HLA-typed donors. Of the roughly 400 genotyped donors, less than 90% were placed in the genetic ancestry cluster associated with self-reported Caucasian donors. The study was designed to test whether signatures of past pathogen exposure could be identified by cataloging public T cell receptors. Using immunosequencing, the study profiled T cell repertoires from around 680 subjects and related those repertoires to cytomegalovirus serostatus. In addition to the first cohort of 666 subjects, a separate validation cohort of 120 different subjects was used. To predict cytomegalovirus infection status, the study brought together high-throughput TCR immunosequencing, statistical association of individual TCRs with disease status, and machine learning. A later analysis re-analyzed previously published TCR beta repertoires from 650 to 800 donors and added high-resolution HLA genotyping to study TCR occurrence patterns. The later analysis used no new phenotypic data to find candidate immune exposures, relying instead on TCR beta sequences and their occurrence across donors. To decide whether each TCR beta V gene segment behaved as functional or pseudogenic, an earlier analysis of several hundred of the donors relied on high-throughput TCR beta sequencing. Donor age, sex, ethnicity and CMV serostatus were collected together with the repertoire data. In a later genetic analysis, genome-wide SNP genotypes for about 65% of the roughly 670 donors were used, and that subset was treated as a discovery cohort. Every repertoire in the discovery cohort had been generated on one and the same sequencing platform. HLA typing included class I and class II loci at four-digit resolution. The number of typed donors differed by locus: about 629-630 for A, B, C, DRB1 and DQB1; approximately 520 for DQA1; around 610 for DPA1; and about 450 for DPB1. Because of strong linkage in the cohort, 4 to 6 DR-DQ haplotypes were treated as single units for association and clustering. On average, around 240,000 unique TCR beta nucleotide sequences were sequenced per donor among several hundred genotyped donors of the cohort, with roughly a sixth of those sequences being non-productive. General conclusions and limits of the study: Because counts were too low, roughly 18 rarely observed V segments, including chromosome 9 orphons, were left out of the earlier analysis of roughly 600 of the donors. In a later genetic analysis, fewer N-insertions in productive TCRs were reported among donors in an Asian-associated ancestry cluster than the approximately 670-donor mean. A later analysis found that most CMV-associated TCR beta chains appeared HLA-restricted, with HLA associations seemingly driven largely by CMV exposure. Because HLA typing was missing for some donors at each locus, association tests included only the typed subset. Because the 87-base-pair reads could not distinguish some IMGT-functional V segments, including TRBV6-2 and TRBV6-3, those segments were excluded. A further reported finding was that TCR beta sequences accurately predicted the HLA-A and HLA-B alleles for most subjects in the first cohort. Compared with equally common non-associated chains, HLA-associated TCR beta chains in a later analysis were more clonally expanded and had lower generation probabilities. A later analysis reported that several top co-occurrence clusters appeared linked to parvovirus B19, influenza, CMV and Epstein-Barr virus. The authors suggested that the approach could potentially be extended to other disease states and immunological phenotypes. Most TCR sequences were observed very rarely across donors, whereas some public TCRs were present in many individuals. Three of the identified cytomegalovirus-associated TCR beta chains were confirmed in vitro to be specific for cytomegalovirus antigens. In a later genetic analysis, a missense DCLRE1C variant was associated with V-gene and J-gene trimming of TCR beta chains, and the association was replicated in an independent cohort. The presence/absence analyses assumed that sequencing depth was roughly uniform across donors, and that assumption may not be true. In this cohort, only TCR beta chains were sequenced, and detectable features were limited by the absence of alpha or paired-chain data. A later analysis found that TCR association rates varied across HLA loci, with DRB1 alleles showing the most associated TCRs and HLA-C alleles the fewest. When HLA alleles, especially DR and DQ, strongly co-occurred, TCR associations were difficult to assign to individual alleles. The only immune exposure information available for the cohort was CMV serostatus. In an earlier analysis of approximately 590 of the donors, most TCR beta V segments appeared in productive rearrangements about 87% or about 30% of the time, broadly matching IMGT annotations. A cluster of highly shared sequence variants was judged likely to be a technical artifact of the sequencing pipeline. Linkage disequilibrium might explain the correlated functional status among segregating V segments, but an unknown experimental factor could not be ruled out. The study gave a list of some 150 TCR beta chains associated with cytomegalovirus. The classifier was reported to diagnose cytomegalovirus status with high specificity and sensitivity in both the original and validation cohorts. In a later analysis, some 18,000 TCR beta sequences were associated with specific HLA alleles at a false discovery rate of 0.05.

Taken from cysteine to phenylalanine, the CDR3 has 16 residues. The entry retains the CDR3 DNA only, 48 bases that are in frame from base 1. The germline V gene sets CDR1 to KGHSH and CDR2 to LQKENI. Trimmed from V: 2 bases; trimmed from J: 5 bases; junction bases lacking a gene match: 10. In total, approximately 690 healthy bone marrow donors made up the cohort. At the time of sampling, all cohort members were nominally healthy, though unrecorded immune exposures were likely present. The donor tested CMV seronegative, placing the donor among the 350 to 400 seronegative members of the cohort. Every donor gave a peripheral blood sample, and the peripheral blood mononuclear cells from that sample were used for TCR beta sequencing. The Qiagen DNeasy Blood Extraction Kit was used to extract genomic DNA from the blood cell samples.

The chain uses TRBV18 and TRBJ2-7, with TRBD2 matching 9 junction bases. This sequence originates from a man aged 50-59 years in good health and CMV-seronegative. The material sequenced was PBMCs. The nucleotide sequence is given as TGTGCCAGCTCACCAGGGCGGGAGGGCCTCAGGGACGAGCAGTACTTC. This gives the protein CASSPGREGLRDEQYF.